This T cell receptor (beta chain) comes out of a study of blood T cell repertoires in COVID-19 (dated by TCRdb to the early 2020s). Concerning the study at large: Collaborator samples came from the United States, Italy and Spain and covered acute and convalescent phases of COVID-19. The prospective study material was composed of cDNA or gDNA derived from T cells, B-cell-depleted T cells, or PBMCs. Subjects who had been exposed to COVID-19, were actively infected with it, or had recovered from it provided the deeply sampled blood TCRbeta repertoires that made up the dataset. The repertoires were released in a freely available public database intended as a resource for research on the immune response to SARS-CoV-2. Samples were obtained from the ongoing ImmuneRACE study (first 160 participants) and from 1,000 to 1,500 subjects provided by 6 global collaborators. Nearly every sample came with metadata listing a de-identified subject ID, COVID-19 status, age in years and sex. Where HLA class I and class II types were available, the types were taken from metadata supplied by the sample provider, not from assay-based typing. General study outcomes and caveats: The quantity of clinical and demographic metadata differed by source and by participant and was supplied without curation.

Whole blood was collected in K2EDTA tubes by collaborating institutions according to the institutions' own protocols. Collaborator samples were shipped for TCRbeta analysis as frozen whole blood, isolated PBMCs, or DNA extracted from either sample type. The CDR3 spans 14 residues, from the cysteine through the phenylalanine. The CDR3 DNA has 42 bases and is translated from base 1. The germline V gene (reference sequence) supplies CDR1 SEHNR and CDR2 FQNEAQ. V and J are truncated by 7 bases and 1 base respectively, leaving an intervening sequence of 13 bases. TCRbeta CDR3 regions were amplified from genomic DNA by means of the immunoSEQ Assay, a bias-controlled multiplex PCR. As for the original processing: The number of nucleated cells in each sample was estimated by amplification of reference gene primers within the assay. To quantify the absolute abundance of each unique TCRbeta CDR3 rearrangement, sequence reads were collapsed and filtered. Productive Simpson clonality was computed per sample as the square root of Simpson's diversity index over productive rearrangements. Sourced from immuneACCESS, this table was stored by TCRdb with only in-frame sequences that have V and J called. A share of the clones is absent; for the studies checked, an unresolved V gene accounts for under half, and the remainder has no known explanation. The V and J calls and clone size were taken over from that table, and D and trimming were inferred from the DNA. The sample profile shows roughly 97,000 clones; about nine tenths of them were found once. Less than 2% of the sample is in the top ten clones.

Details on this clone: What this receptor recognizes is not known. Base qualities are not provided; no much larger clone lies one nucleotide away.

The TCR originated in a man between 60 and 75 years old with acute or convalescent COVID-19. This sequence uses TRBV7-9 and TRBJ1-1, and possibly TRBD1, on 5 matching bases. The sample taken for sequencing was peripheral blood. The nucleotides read TGTGCCAGCAACCCAGGGACTAGGAACACTGAAGCTTTCTTT. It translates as CASNPGTRNTEAFF. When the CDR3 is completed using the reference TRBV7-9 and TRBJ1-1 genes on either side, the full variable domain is DTGVSQNPRHKITKRGQNVTFRCDPISEHNRLYWYRQTLGQGPEFLTYFQNEAQLEKSRLLSDRFSAERPKGSFSTLEIQRTEQGDSAMYLCASNPGTRNTEAFFGQGTRLTVV.